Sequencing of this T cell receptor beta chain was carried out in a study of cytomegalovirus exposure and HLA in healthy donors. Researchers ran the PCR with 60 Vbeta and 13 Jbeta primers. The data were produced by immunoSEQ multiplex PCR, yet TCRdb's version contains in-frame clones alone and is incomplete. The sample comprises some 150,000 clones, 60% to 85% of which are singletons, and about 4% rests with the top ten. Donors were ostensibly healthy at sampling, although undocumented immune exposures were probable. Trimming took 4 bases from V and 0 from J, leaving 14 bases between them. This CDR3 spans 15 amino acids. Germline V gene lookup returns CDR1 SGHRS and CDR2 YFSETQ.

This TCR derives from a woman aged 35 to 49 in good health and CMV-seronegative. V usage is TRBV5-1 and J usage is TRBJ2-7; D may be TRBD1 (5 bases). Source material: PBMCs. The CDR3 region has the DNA TGCGCCAGCAGCCTAACCCCAGGGTCCTCCTACGAGCAGTACTTC. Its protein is CASSLTPGSSYEQYF.